Each of the 14 T cell receptor beta chains below was sequenced from the same sample in a study of technical replicates of blood from a handful of donors. The method was immunoSEQ multiplex PCR; TCRdb's version includes in-frame clones alone and lacks a portion of them. This sample yields fewer than 100,000 clones, of which approximately 95% are seen a single time; over 0.25% belongs to the top ten. The sequencing input was T cells isolated from PBMCs. The receptors were gathered from a human donor in good health.

V usage is TRBV7-3 and J usage is TRBJ1-1; D is uncertain. The ends were cut back, 4 bases at V and 1 base at J, with 7 bases in the middle. The CDR3 runs to 13 residues. From germline, CDR1 is SGHTA and CDR2 FQGTGA. The CDR3 coding sequence is TGTGCCAGCAGCTACGGAGCGAACACTGAAGCTTTCTTT. Amino acid sequence: CASSYGANTEAFF.

This clone was seen only a few times. J is TRBJ2-6 and V is TRBV27, with a tentative D call TRBD1 (6 bases). CDR3 length equals 19 residues. V lost 2 bases and J lost 4, with 21 bases in between. The germline V gene has CDR1 MNHEY and CDR2 SMNVEV (reference sequence). The DNA of the CDR3 is TGTGCCAGCAGTTTAAGGGGGAATAGGGCCACTGGGGGGGCCAACGTCCTGACTTTC. Translated: CASSLRGNRATGGANVLTF. The variable domain in full, completed from reference TRBV27 and TRBJ2-6, reads EAQVTQNPRYLITVTGKKLTVTCSQNMNHEYMSWYRQDPGLGLRQIYYSMNVEVTDKGDVPEGYKVSRKEKRNFPLILESPSPNQTSLYFCASSLRGNRATGGANVLTFGAGSRLTVL.

The J gene is TRBJ2-7, the V gene TRBV11-2, with TRBD2 matching over 7 bases. Germline V gene data show CDR1 as SGHAT and CDR2 as FQNNGV. J lost 2 bases, V lost 2 bases, and 3 bases had no gene match. The CDR3 contains 14 residues. Here the CDR3 DNA reads TGTGCCAGCAGCTTAACTAGCGCTACCTACGAGCAGTACTTC. Translation gives CASSLTSATYEQYF.

The chain is built from TRBV5-1 and TRBJ1-2; 9 nucleotides match TRBD1. The CDR3 has 14 residues. V lost 3 bases to trimming and J lost 7 bases; unmatched junction nucleotides: 7. The germline V gene encodes CDR1 SGHRS and CDR2 YFSETQ. CDR3 nucleotide sequence: TGCGCCAGCAGCTGGGGACAGGGTCAAATTGGCTACACCTTC. Amino acid sequence: CASSWGQGQIGYTF.

The chain uses TRBV7-8 and TRBJ2-7; D possibly corresponds to TRBD2 (6 bases). The CDR3 is 16 residues long. The germline V gene encodes CDR1 SGHVS and CDR2 FQNEAQ. V dropped 4 bases and J dropped 3 bases, with 19 bases sitting between them. DNA for the CDR3: TGTGCCAGCAGCTCCCGACTCGGGGGTACCGTCTACGAGCAGTACTTC. Translated, it gives CASSSRLGGTVYEQYF.

CDR3 sequence: CASSLQGNTYEQYF. Written as DNA, the CDR3 is TGTGCCAGCAGCTTACAGGGGAACACCTACGAGCAGTACTTC. V gene TRBV5-5 combines with J gene TRBJ2-7; TRBD1 agrees at 7 bases. Germline V gives CDR1 SGHKS, CDR2 YYEKEE (reference sequence). Unmatched junction bases numbered 4, after V lost 2 bases and J lost 2 bases. The CDR3 spans 14 residues.

The chain employs TRBV27 and TRBJ1-5, with D possibly TRBD1 on 6 matching bases. The V and J ends lost 6 bases and 6 bases respectively, with 18 bases between them. From germline, CDR1 is MNHEY and CDR2 SMNVEV (reference sequence). This CDR3 spans 15 amino acids. CDR3 loop: CASSLGGGQGQPQHF. The CDR3 DNA sequence: TGTGCCAGCAGCCTCGGGGGGGGGCAGGGTCAGCCCCAGCATTTT.

Written as DNA, the CDR3 is TGTGCCAGTCTTAGCGGGAGGGCCAGGGAAGAGACCCAGTACTTC. Translation gives CASLSGRAREETQYF. The chain has TRBV25-1 and TRBJ2-5; 11 positions match TRBD2. The CDR3 is 15 residues long. V lost 9 bases to trimming and J lost 3 bases; unmatched junction nucleotides: 9. Per the germline V gene, CDR1 is MGHDK and CDR2 is SYGVNS.

The rearrangement uses TRBV11-2 and TRBJ2-2, with 12 bases aligning to TRBD2. This CDR3 has 18 amino acids. Trimming took 3 bases from V and 7 from J; bases not matched to a gene: 12. From germline, CDR1 is SGHAT and CDR2 FQNNGV. The chain's CDR3 is CASSFGLAGIIRVGELFF. CDR3 DNA: TGTGCCAGCAGCTTTGGACTAGCGGGAATTATCCGGGTCGGGGAGCTGTTTTTT.

The J gene is TRBJ2-1, the V gene TRBV5-1; maybe TRBD2 (5 bases). Trimming removed 2 bases at V and 6 bases at J, with 12 bases between. Germline values: CDR1 SGHRS, CDR2 YFSETQ. The CDR3 is 14 residues long. The CDR3 DNA reads as TGCGCCAGCAGCTTTATATCGGGGAGCAATGAGCAGTTCTTC. Its translation is CASSFISGSNEQFF. Variable domain in full (rest from reference TRBV5-1 and TRBJ2-1): KAGVTQTPRYLIKTRGQQVTLSCSPISGHRSVSWYQQTPGQGLQFLFEYFSETQRNKGNFPGRFSGRQFSNSRSEMNVSTLELGDSALYLCASSFISGSNEQFFGPGTRLTVL.

The chain is built from TRBV18 and TRBJ2-5; TRBD2 matches at 9 bases. V lost 3 bases to trimming and J lost 7 bases; unmatched junction nucleotides: 9. CDR1 is KGHSH and CDR2 is LQKENI in the germline V gene. The CDR3 totals 15 residues. CDR3 in DNA: TGTGCCAGCTCACCGGGTAGCGGGAGTGAAGGGACCCAGTACTTC. Encoded protein: CASSPGSGSEGTQYF.

In DNA, the CDR3 is TGTGCCAGCAGTTTCCGGGACTCCATTCGGGAAGAGCAGTACTTC. It is translated as CASSFRDSIREEQYF. The chain is built from TRBV11-2 and TRBJ2-7; D may be TRBD2 (6 bases). The V gene lost 6 bases and the J gene lost 7 bases, with 22 bases spanning the gap. CDR1 and CDR2 (germline): SGHAT, FQNNGV. This CDR3 region has 15 residues.

The rearrangement uses TRBV5-4 and TRBJ1-1; TRBD1 agrees at 7 bases. This CDR3 comprises 17 residues. J was trimmed by 3 bases and V by 0 bases; bases with no gene match: 11. In germline, CDR1 is SGHNT, CDR2 YYREEE (reference sequence). CDR3 nucleotides: TGTGCCAGCAGCTTGGCCCCAGGGGGAAGGGTGGACACTGAAGCTTTCTTT. As protein: CASSLAPGGRVDTEAFF.

CDR3 coding DNA: TGTGCCAGCAGTTTGGGGGCCTCCCAGCCCCAGCATTTT. It encodes CASSLGASQPQHF. The rearrangement joins TRBV28 to TRBJ1-5, with D perhaps matching TRBD1 (6 bases). The CDR3 runs to 13 residues. V dropped 3 bases and J dropped 7 bases, with 10 bases sitting between them. The germline gives CDR1 MDHEN, CDR2 SYDVKM.